This T cell receptor beta chain was found in a study of CD8 T cells in ankylosing spondylitis. Study-level findings and limits: What seemed typical of ankylosing spondylitis blood was a TCR beta motif built from roughly eight highly homologous variants.

Many counts were recorded for this clonotype. Its antigen is not identified. V was pared by 6 bases and J by 4 bases, with 3 bases of the junction left unmatched. This CDR3 spans 13 amino acids. Germline V CDR1 and CDR2: SQVTM, ANQGSEA. One entry per CDR3 protein results from TCRdb running MiXCR on the 5' RACE reads. The sample has around 490,000 distinct CDR3 sequences, about 5% seen once. This clonotype was obtained from a male donor with ankylosing spondylitis. The rearrangement uses TRBV29-1 and TRBJ1-5; 10 bases match TRBD1. The specimen sequenced was blood, either unsorted or a sorted T cell fraction (not recorded which). This CDR3 reads CSVGDRGNQPQHF. CDR3 in DNA: TGCAGCGTCGGGGACAGGGGTAATCAGCCCCAGCATTTT.